This T cell receptor (beta chain) was sequenced during a study of cytomegalovirus exposure and HLA in healthy donors. PCR was performed using 60 Vbeta and 13 Jbeta primers. Generated by immunoSEQ multiplex PCR, the TCRdb table keeps only in-frame clones and is missing some. Its listing shows just under 90,000 clones. The specimen sequenced was PBMCs. This clonotype was obtained from a girl aged 5 to 17 in good health and CMV-seropositive.

DNA of the CDR3: TGTGCCAGTATAGTTGCTATGAACACTGAAGCTTTCTTT. It codes for CASIVAMNTEAFF. V is TRBV28 and J is TRBJ1-1; D gene uncertain. The CDR3 is 13 amino acids. Germline V gene sequence: CDR1 MDHEN, CDR2 SYDVKM. The ends were cut back, 9 bases at V and 0 bases at J, with 11 bases in the middle. The full variable domain, its missing parts supplied by reference TRBV28 and TRBJ1-1, is DVKVTQSSRYLVKRTGEKVFLECVQDMDHENMFWYRQDPGLGLRLIYFSYDVKMKEKGDIPEGYSVSREKKERFSLILESASTNQTSMYLCASIVAMNTEAFFGQGTRLTVV.